The T cell receptor beta chain described here comes from a study of control samples from healthy donors and cancer patients (dated by TCRdb to the early 2020s). In the case of this clone: It lacks a known antigen. Base qualities are not provided; no much larger clone lies one nucleotide away.

Cut back by 1 base and 7 bases, the V and J ends lie 10 bases apart. CDR1 and CDR2 were assigned from the germline V gene (reference sequence) as LNHDA and SQIVND. Spanning cysteine to phenylalanine, the CDR3 consists of 14 amino acids. Only the CDR3 part of the read is kept: 42 bases, read in frame from the first base. Library preparation employed the immunoSEQ multiplex PCR assay. Sourced from immuneACCESS, this table was stored by TCRdb with only in-frame sequences that have V and J called. A share of the clones is absent; for the studies checked, an unresolved V gene accounts for under half, and the remainder has no known explanation. The sample has about 59,000 clones on record, 92% of them singletons. The ten largest clones capture roughly 1.6% of the sample.

Here the chain combines TRBV19 and TRBJ2-2, with no D gene named confidently. The sample taken for sequencing was PBMCs. This TCR derives from a man aged 35-49 years with colorectal cancer. The DNA reads TGTGCCAGTAGTATAGGCGGTTGGTTCGGGGAGCTGTTTTTT. This translates into CASSIGGWFGELFF.